A selection of T cell receptor beta chains follows, all from one sample in a study of cytomegalovirus exposure and HLA in healthy donors. Sequencing used immunoSEQ multiplex PCR; TCRdb keeps in-frame clones, though not all of them. There are about 200,000 clones in the sample; around 73% occur only once, and about 2.7% lies in the top ten. What was sequenced was PBMCs. These receptors originate from a woman aged 25 to 39 in good health and CMV-seronegative. Each CDR3 is given with its conserved first and last residue.

V gene: TRBV4-1; CDR3 protein: CASSPVNQAQETQYF
V gene: TRBV27; CDR3 protein: CASSYTGTHIQYF
V gene: TRBV27; CDR3 protein: CASSFSRANTEAFF
V gene: TRBV2; CDR3 protein: CASLSILDTEAFF
V gene: TRBV6-6; CDR3 protein: CASSYSEKLFF
V gene: TRBV5-1; CDR3 protein: CASSLTFWGLYNEQFF
V gene: TRBV5-1; CDR3 protein: CASTAAAGGVTDTQYF
V gene: TRBV7-2; CDR3 protein: CASSLAPGLAGGPYEQYF
V gene: TRBV9; CDR3 protein: CASSRTSGRETQYF
V gene: TRBV11-2; CDR3 protein: CASSLYSGELYNEQFF
V gene: TRBV19; CDR3 protein: CASTAGYEQYF
V gene: TRBV18; CDR3 protein: CASSPIRGPYEKLFF
V gene: TRBV7-7; CDR3 protein: CASSPGLVGEQFF
V gene: TRBV28; CDR3 protein: CASVPSGRSTYNEQFF
V gene: TRBV2; CDR3 protein: CASSGPDQEPQHF
V gene: TRBV12-5; CDR3 protein: CASGSADREGEQFF
V gene: TRBV28; CDR3 protein: CASSDNEQFF
V gene: TRBV4-1; CDR3 protein: CASSQDVRDSYEQYF
V gene: TRBV6-6; CDR3 protein: CASSYIQAATNEKLFF
V gene: TRBV4-2; CDR3 protein: CASSRVSGSSYNEQFF
V gene: TRBV5-4; CDR3 protein: CASSLGFSGEGETQYF
V gene: TRBV7-9; CDR3 protein: CASSQDRAYNEQFF
V gene: TRBV6-1; CDR3 protein: CASSEAGQGGNTIYF
V gene: TRBV5-1; CDR3 protein: CASSFASGGHEQYF
V gene: TRBV18; CDR3 protein: CASSPFGQLNEKLFF
V gene: TRBV7-2; CDR3 protein: CASSYRSTEAFF
V gene: TRBV7-2; CDR3 protein: CASSLSTGNTIYF
V gene: TRBV5-4; CDR3 protein: CASSLYQGAFGSPLHF
V gene: TRBV10-3; CDR3 protein: CAISEPGQGSNEQYF
V gene: TRBV6-6; CDR3 protein: CASTPMGGQETQYF
V gene: TRBV30; CDR3 protein: CAWRWTGNSYNSPLHF
V gene: TRBV7-8; CDR3 protein: CASSQDRIQETQYF
V gene: TRBV6-5; CDR3 protein: CASNGGRLDEQYF
V gene: TRBV13; CDR3 protein: CASSLGPSGQETQYF
V gene: TRBV19; CDR3 protein: CASSNGEALGLRDTQYF
V gene: TRBV28; CDR3 protein: CASSRDRTGANVLTF
V gene: TRBV4-1; CDR3 protein: CASSHGQGITEAFF
V gene: TRBV5-1; CDR3 protein: CASSDPSGSQETQYF
V gene: TRBV4-2; CDR3 protein: CASSQVIQEYGYTF
V gene: TRBV7-3; CDR3 protein: CASSLTTSGRTDTQYF
V gene: TRBV6-1; CDR3 protein: CASRARAPYEQYF
V gene: TRBV19; CDR3 protein: CAAGDPFYEQYF
V gene: TRBV5-1; CDR3 protein: CASATGGYGYTF
V gene: TRBV7-9; CDR3 protein: CASRGTTRSSPLHF
V gene: TRBV30; CDR3 protein: CAGRMGQSTGELFF
V gene: TRBV9; CDR3 protein: CASSATGTGVDEQYF
V gene: TRBV15; CDR3 protein: CATSSLVDRGSPNFGYTF
V gene: TRBV9; CDR3 protein: CASSRGYEQFF
V gene: TRBV7-6; CDR3 protein: CASSLGIGATEAFF
V gene: TRBV28; CDR3 protein: CASSPRTLSYEQYF